Shown below are 11 T cell receptor beta chains from a single sample sequenced in a study of glioma-infiltrating T cells after dendritic cell vaccination (TCRdb year 2016). According to the study, the label for this sample's time point signals: after dendritic cell vaccination, including at tumor progression/relapse. Library preparation was by the immunoSEQ multiplex PCR assay. This immuneACCESS table, as held by TCRdb, lists in-frame sequences with V and J called but not all clones. Of the missing ones, under half trace to an unresolved V gene in checked studies; the others have no known cause. For this sample the table gives roughly 56,000 clones, of which more than 75% were detected only once. The ten largest clones add up to around 8.5% of the sample. The input for sequencing was blood, taken after dendritic cell vaccination. These receptors were taken from a human donor with glioblastoma.

The CDR3 region is CASSQEEGSYEQYF. The CDR3 coding sequence is TGTGCCAGCAGCCAAGAGGAGGGCTCCTACGAGCAGTACTTC. This chain joins TRBV4-2 and TRBJ2-7; tentative D call: TRBD2 (6 bases). The V and J ends lost 0 bases and 0 bases respectively, with 6 bases between them. Germline CDR1 and CDR2: LGHNA and YNFKEQ. The CDR3 is 14 residues long.

This clone has more than one count but fewer than ten. J is TRBJ2-5 and V is TRBV7-7, with TRBD1 matching over 8 bases. Germline V gives CDR1 SSHAT, CDR2 FNYEAQ (reference sequence). V gave up 5 bases and J gave up 1 base; unmatched junction bases: 9. There are 16 residues in the CDR3. The CDR3: CASSPGGGALQETQYF. CDR3 nucleotides: TGTGCCAGCAGCCCAGGGGGCGGGGCCCTCCAAGAGACCCAGTACTTC.

The J gene is TRBJ1-3, the V gene TRBV7-9; the match to TRBD1 covers 8 bases. Per the germline V gene, CDR1 is SEHNR and CDR2 is FQNEAQ (reference sequence). The CDR3 is made up of 16 amino acids. Trimming removed 6 bases from V and 0 bases from J; junction bases left unmatched: 7. CDR3: CASRSGGPYSGNTIYF. The CDR3 nucleotides read TGTGCCAGCAGATCAGGGGGCCCCTACTCTGGAAACACCATATATTTT.

This clone was observed once. V gene TRBV28 combines with J gene TRBJ2-7; 10 nucleotides match TRBD1. Per germline, CDR1 MDHEN and CDR2 SYDVKM. The CDR3 length is 14 residues. The ends lost 6 bases at V and 1 base at J; junction bases unmatched: 3. CDR3 loop: CASRGTGASYEQYF. CDR3 in DNA: TGTGCCAGCAGGGGGACAGGGGCATCCTACGAGCAGTACTTC.

V and J are TRBV10-3 and TRBJ2-2; maybe TRBD1 (6 bases). In germline, CDR1 is ENHRY, CDR2 SYGVKD. V shed 3 bases and J shed 3 bases, with 8 bases lying between them. The CDR3 sequence is 14 residues long. The CDR3 is CAISEQGYTGELFF. CDR3 DNA: TGTGCCATCAGTGAACAGGGATACACCGGGGAGCTGTTTTTT.

The V call is TRBV6-5, the J call TRBJ2-5, with 9 bases that match TRBD1. This CDR3 region has 14 residues. Germline trimming cut 0 bases from V and 4 bases from J; bases unmatched to any gene: 0. The V gene's germline CDR1 is MNHEY and CDR2 SVGAGI. The CDR3: CASSYSDRGETQYF. The CDR3 DNA sequence: TGTGCCAGCAGTTACTCGGACAGGGGAGAGACCCAGTACTTC.

Here the CDR3 DNA reads TGTGCCAGCAGCCTCGGGACACCCCGAACAGATACGCAGTATTTT. As protein: CASSLGTPRTDTQYF. The rearrangement uses TRBV7-2 and TRBJ2-3; possibly TRBD1 for D (6 bases). Germline lookup yields CDR1 SGHTA and CDR2 FQGNSA. Between the trimmed V and J ends, which lost 5 bases and 3 bases, there was a span of 15 bases. The CDR3 is 15 amino acids.

The CDR3 spells CASSEGRVQETQYF. Here the CDR3 DNA reads TGTGCCAGCAGTGAAGGGAGGGTGCAAGAGACCCAGTACTTC. V is TRBV6-5 and J is TRBJ2-5; 7 nucleotides agree with TRBD2. CDR1 is MNHEY and CDR2 is SVGAGI in the germline V gene. The CDR3 is made up of 14 amino acids. V dropped 5 bases and J dropped 2; count of bases not matched to a gene: 5.

The V call is TRBV28, the J call TRBJ2-4; TRBD2 might be the D (6 bases). There are 17 residues in the CDR3. Germline V gene data show CDR1 as MDHEN and CDR2 as SYDVKM. V lost 7 bases and J 5 bases, leaving 24 bases between the germline ends. CDR3: CASTPGRGAGRENIQYF. CDR3 in DNA: TGTGCCAGCACCCCGGGGCGGGGTGCGGGGAGAGAAAACATTCAGTACTTC.

The rearrangement joins TRBV13 to TRBJ2-1; TRBD2 matches at 7 bases. This CDR3 has 15 amino acids. Germline V gene sequence: CDR1 PRHDT, CDR2 FYEKMQ (reference sequence). V lost 5 bases, J lost 8 bases, and 12 bases stayed unmatched. The CDR3, as DNA: TGTGCCAGCAGCCCCCAAGTGGCTAGCGGAGATGAGCAGTTCTTC. Protein sequence: CASSPQVASGDEQFF.

Note on this clone: At one end, the junction sequence differs from germline, possibly due to a read error. V gene TRBV6-5 combines with J gene TRBJ2-7; 9 bases are a match to TRBD1. This CDR3 region has 16 residues. Germline assignment: CDR1 MNHEY and CDR2 SVGAGI. The CDR3: CASSNSPGTGSDEQYF. CDR3 in DNA: TGTGCCAGCAGTAACTCCCCCGGGACAGGGAGCGACGAGCAGTACTTC.